The sequence of this TCR beta chain was determined in a study of blood T cells in healthy people across ages. With a J-beta primer mix and a sample-barcoded 5' primer, a second PCR ran roughly 6 to 12 cycles. Each cDNA molecule was tagged by a template-switch adaptor with 12 random nucleotides. MiXCR, applied by TCRdb to the 5' RACE reads, yields one record per CDR3 protein. Counted here are around 850,000 distinct CDR3 sequences, around 36% occurring once; the ten biggest clones make up over 10%. The V end was cut by 5 bases, the J end by 5 bases, with 12 bases between. Germline values: CDR1 MNHEY, CDR2 SVGAGI. The CDR3 loop spans 13 amino acids.

This receptor was obtained from a man younger than 35 in good health. This sequence joins TRBV6-5 and TRBJ2-5; D possibly corresponds to TRBD1 (5 bases). Input material: blood. CDR3 coding DNA: TGTGCCAGCAGTGACAATAGGGGCGAGACCCAGTACTTC. This codes for CASSDNRGETQYF.